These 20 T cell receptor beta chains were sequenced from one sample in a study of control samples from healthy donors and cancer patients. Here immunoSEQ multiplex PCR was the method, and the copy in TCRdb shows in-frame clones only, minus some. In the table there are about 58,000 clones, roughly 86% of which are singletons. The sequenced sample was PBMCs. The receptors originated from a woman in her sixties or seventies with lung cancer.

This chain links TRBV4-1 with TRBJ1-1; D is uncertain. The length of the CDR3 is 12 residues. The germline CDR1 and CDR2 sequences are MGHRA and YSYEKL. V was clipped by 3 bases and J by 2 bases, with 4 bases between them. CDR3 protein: CASSHTNTEAFF. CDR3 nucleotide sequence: TGCGCCAGCAGCCACACAAACACTGAAGCTTTCTTT.

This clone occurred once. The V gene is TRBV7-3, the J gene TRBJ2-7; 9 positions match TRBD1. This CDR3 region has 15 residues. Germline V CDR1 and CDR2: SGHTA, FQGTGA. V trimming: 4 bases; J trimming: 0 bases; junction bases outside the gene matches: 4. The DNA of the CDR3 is TGTGCCAGCAGCTCCGGACAGGGGCCCTCCTACGAGCAGTACTTC. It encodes CASSSGQGPSYEQYF.

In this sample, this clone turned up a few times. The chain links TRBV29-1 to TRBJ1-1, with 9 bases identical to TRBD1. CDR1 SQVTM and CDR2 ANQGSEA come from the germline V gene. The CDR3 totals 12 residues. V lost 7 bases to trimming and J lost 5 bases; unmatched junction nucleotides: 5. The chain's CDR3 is CSAGQGKTEAFF. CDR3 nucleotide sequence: TGCAGCGCGGGACAGGGAAAGACTGAAGCTTTCTTT. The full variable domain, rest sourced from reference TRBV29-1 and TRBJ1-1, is SAVISQKPSRDICQRGTSLTIQCQVDSQVTMMFWYRQQPGQSLTLIATANQGSEATYESGFVIDKFPISRPNLTFSTLTVSNMSPEDSSIYLCSAGQGKTEAFFGQGTRLTVV.

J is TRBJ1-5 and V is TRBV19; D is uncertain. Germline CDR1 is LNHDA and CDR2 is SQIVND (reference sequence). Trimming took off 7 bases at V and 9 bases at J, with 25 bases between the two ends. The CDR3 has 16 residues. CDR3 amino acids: CASTPQARINLGPQHF. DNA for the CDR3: TGTGCCAGTACCCCGCAAGCCAGGATTAATCTGGGGCCCCAGCATTTT.

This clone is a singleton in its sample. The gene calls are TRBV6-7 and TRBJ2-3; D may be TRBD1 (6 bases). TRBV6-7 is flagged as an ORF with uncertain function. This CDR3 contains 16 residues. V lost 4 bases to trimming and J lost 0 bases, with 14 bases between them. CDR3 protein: CASSSVGQFSTDTQYF. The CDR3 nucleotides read TGTGCCAGCAGTTCCGTCGGACAGTTCAGCACAGATACGCAGTATTTT.

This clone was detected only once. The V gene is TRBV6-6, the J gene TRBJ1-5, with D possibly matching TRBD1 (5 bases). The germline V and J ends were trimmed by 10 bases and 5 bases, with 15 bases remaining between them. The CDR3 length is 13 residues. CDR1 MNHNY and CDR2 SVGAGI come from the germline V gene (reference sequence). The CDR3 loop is CAINPSRDQPQHF. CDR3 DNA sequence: TGTGCCATCAACCCGAGCAGGGATCAGCCCCAGCATTTT.

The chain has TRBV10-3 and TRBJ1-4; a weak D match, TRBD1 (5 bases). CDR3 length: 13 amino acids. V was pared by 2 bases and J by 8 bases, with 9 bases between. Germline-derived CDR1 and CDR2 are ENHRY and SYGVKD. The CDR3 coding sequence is TGTGCCATCAGTGAGGACAGTCGAGAAAAACTGTTTTTT. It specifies CAISEDSREKLFF.

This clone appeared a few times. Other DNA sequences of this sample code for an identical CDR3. The CDR3 nucleotides read TGCGCCAGCAGCTTAGGGACAGGGGACCATGGCTACACCTTC. Its translation is CASSLGTGDHGYTF. The V call is TRBV5-1, the J call TRBJ1-2; 10 bases line up with TRBD1. The germline V gene has CDR1 SGHRS and CDR2 YFSETQ. This CDR3 is built from 14 residues. J was trimmed by 6 bases and V by 2 bases; bases with no gene match: 4.

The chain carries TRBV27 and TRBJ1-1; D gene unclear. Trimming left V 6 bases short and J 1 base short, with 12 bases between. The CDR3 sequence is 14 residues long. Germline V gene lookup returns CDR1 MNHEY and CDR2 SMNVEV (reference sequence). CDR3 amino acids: CASSPAGANTEAFF. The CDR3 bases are TGTGCCAGCAGCCCTGCCGGAGCGAACACTGAAGCTTTCTTT.

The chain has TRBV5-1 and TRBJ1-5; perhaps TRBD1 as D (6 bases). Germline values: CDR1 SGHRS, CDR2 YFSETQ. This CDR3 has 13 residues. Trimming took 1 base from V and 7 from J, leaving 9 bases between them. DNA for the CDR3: TGCGCCAGCAGCTTGAACAGGGACCAGCCCCAGCATTTT. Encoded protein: CASSLNRDQPQHF.

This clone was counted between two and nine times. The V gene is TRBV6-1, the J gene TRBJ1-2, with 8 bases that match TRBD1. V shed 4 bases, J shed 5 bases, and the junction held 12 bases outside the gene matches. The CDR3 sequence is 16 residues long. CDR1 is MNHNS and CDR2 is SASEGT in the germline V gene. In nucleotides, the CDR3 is TGTGCCAGCAGTGCTAGGATTACAGGGGGGGAGTATGGCTACACCTTC. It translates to CASSARITGGEYGYTF.

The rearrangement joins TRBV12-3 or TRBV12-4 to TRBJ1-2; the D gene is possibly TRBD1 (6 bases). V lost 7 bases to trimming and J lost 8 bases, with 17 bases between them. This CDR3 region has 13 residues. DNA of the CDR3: TGTGCCAGCATCCTGGCGGGGGCGGGGGGCTACACCTTC. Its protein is CASILAGAGGYTF.

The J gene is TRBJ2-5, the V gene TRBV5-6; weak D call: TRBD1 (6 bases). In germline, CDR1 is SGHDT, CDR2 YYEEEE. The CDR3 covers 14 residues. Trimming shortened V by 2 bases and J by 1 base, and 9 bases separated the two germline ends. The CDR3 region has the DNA TGTGCCAGCAGCTTTCGGGACACCCAAGAGACCCAGTACTTC. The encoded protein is CASSFRDTQETQYF.

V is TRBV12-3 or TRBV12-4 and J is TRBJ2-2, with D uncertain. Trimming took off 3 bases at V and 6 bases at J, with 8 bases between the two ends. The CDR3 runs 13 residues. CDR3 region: CASSFRVAGELFF. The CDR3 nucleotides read TGTGCCAGCAGTTTTAGGGTCGCCGGGGAGCTGTTTTTT.

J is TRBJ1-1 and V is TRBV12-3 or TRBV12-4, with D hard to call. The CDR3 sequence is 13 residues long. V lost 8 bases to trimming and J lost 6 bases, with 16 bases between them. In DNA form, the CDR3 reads TGTGCCAGCTCCCTAGGCCCCTTGGCTGAAGCTTTCTTT. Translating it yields CASSLGPLAEAFF.

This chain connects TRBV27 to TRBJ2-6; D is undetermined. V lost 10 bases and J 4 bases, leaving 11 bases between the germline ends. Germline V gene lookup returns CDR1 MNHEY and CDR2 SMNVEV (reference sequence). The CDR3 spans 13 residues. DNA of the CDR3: TGTGCCACCGGGTCGGTAGGGGCCAACGTCCTGACTTTC. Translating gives CATGSVGANVLTF.

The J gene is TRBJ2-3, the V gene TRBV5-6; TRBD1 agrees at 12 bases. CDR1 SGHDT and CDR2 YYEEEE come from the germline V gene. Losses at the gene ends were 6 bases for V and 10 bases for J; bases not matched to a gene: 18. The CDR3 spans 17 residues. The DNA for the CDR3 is TGTGCCAGCATCCGCTTGGGGGACAGGGGGCCCTGGGGGTCGCAGTATTTT. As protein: CASIRLGDRGPWGSQYF.

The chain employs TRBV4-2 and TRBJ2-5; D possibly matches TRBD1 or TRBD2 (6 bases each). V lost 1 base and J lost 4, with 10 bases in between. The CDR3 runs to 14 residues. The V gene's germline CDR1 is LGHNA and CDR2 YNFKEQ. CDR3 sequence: CASSQAGGGETQYF. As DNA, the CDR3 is TGTGCCAGCAGCCAAGCCGGAGGGGGAGAGACCCAGTACTTC.

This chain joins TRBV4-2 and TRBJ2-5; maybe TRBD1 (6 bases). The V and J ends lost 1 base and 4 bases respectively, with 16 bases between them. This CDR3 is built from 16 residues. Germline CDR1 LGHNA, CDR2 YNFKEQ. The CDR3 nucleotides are TGTGCCAGCAGCCAAGTCTTGGCAGGGGAAAGAGAGACCCAGTACTTC. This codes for CASSQVLAGERETQYF.

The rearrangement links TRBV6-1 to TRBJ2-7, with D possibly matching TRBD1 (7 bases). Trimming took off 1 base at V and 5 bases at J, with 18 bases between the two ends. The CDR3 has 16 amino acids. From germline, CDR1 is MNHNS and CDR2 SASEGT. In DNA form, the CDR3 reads TGTGCCAGCAGTGAAGGGAGGGGGCAGGGGATCCACGAGCAGTACTTC. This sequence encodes CASSEGRGQGIHEQYF.